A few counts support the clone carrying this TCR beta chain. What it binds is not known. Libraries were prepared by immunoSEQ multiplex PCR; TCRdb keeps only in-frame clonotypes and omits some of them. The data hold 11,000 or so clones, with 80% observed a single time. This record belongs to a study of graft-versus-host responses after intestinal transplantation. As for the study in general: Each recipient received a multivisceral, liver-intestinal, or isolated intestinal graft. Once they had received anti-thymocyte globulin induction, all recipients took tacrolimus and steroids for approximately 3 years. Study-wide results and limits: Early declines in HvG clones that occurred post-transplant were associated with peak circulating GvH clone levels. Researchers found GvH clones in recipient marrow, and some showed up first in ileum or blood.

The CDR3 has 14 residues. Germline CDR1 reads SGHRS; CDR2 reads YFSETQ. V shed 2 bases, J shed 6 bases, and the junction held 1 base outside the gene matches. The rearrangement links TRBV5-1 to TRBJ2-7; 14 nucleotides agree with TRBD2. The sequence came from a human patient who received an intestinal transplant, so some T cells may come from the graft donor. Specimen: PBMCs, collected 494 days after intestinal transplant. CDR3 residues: CASSLGLAGGEQYF. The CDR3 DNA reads TGCGCCAGCAGCTTAGGACTAGCGGGAGGCGAGCAGTACTTC.